The present TCR beta chain was sequenced within a study of blood T cells in healthy people across ages. PCR was performed a second time for about 7 to 12 cycles using a sample-barcoded 5' primer and a J-beta primer mix. From the 5' RACE reads, TCRdb called clonotypes with MiXCR, one entry per CDR3 protein. The sample has about 800,000 distinct CDR3 sequences; around a quarter are singletons. This same sample was also taken into another study, of T cells of mothers and their children. As reported in that work: Biologically related mothers and children overlapped slightly more than unrelated pairs, a non-significant difference.

The sequencing sample was made of blood. This sequence originates from a boy younger than 18 in good health.

The CDR3 protein is CASSLSSYEQYV. CDR3 coding DNA: TGTGCCAGCAGTTTATCTTCCTACGAGCAGTACGTC. J is TRBJ2-7 and V is TRBV28; D not resolved. The CDR3 covers 12 residues. Trimming took off 1 base at V and 1 base at J, with 2 bases between the two ends. Germline V lookup: CDR1 MDHEN, CDR2 SYDVKM.